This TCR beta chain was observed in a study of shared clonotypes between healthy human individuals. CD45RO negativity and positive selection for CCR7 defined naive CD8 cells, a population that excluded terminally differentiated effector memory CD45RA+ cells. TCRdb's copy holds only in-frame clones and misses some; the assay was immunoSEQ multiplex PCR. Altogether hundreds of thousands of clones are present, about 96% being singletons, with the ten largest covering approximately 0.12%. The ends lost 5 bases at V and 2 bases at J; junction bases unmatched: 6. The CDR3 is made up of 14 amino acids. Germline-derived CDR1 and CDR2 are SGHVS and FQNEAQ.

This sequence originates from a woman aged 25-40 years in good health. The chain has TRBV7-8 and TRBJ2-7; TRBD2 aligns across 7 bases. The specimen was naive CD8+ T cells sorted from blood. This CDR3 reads CASSKGGRTYEQYF. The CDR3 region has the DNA TGTGCCAGCAGCAAGGGCGGGAGAACCTACGAGCAGTACTTC.